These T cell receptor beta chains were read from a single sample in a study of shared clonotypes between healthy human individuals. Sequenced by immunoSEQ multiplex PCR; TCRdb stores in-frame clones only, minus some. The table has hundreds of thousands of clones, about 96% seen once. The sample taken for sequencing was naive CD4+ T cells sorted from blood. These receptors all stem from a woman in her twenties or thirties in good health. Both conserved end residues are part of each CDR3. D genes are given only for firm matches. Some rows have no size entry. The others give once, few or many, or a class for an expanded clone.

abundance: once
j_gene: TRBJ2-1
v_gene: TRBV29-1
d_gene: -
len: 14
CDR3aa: CSVGTGSSYNEQFF
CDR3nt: TGCAGCGTTGGCACAGGGTCCTCCTACAATGAGCAGTTCTTC

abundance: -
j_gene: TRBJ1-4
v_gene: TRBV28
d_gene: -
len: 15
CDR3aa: CASILATATNEKLFF
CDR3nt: TGTGCCAGCATCCTAGCTACAGCAACTAATGAAAAACTGTTTTTT

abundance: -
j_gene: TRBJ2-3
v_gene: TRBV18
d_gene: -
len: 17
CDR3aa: CASSPPAWGGRTDTQYF
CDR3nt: TGTGCCAGCTCACCACCGGCTTGGGGCGGCCGCACAGATACGCAGTATTTT

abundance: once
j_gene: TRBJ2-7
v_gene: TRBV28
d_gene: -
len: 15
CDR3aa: CASIEGREGLVEQYF
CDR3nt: TGTGCCAGCATCGAGGGCCGAGAGGGCCTTGTCGAGCAGTACTTC

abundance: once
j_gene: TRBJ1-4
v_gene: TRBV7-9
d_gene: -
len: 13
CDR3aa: CASSLQANEKLFF
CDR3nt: TGTGCCAGCAGCTTGCAGGCTAATGAAAAACTGTTTTTT

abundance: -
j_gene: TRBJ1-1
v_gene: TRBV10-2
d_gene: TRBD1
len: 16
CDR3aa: CASRQDRGQWSTEAFF
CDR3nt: TGCGCCAGCAGGCAAGACAGGGGGCAGTGGAGCACTGAAGCTTTCTTT

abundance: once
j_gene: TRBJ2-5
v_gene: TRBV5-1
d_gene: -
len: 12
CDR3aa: CASSLGAGRPYF
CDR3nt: TGCGCCAGCAGCTTGGGGGCAGGGAGGCCGTACTTC

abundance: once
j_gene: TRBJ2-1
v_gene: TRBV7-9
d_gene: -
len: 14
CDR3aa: CASSLSAPADEQFF
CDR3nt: TGTGCCAGCAGCTTGTCAGCTCCAGCGGATGAGCAGTTCTTC

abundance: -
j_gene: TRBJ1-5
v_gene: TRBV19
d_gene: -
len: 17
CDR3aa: CASSIVTGTESNQPQHF
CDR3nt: TGTGCCAGTAGTATAGTTACGGGGACGGAGAGCAATCAGCCCCAGCATTTT

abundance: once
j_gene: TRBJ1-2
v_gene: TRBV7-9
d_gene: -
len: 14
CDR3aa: CASSLSTGADGYTF
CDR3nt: TGTGCCAGCAGCTTAAGTACGGGAGCTGATGGCTACACCTTC

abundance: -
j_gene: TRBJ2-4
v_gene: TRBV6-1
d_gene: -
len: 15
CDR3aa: CASRSNQGSKNIQYF
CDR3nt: TGTGCCAGCAGATCCAATCAGGGGTCCAAAAACATTCAGTACTTC

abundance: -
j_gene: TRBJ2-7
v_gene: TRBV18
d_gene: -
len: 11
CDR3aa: CASSPEYEQYF
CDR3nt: TGTGCCAGCTCACCAGAATACGAGCAGTACTTC

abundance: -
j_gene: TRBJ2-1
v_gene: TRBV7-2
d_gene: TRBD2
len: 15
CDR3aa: CASSFLAGSGNEQFF
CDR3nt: TGTGCCAGCAGCTTCCTAGCGGGTTCGGGCAATGAGCAGTTCTTC

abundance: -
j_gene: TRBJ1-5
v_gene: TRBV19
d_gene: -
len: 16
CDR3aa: CASSIGGQGGNQPQHF
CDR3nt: TGTGCCAGTAGTATAGGAGGGCAGGGCGGCAATCAGCCCCAGCATTTT

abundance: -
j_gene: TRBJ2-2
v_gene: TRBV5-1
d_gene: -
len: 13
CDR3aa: CASSYSGTGELFF
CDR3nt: TGCGCCAGCAGCTATAGCGGCACCGGGGAGCTGTTTTTT

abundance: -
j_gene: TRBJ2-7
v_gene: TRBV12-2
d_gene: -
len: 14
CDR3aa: CASRLAYYNYEQYF
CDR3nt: TGTGCAAGTCGCTTAGCGTACTACAACTACGAGCAGTACTTC

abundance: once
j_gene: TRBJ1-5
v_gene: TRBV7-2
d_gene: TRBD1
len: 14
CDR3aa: CASSLGQYNQPQHF
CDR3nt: TGTGCCAGCAGCTTGGGACAGTACAATCAGCCCCAGCATTTT

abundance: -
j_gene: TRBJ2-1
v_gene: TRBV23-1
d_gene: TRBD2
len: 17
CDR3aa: CASSQLIAGGPNNEQFF
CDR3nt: TGCGCCAGCAGTCAATTAATAGCGGGAGGGCCTAATAATGAGCAGTTCTTC

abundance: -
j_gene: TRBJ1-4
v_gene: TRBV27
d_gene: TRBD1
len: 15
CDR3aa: CASSPPGTGYEKLFF
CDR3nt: TGTGCCAGCAGCCCACCTGGGACAGGTTACGAAAAACTGTTTTTT

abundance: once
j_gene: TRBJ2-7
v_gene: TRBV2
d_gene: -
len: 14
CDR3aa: CASIRAGSSHEQYF
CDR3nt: TGTGCCAGCATTAGGGCAGGTAGCTCCCACGAGCAGTACTTC

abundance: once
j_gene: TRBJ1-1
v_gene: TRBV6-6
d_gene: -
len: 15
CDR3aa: CASSYSNAPNTEAFF
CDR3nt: TGTGCCAGCAGTTACTCGAATGCTCCGAACACTGAAGCTTTCTTT

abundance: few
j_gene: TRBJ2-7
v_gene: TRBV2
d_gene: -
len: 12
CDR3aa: CAGAPGDYEQYF
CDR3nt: TGTGCCGGAGCCCCAGGGGACTACGAGCAGTACTTC